A selection of T cell receptor beta chains follows, all from one sample in a study of T cells in narcolepsy. Some clones are missing from TCRdb's copy, which holds only in-frame ones; the method was immunoSEQ multiplex PCR. The repertoire holds fewer than 35,000 clones, with roughly four fifths as singletons. Sequencing used CD45RA- memory CD4+ T cells from PBMCs. The receptor set was obtained from a human donor with narcolepsy. CDR3s include the opening cysteine and the closing phenylalanine or tryptophan. A D gene is named only where the DNA matches it firmly. Some rows have no size entry. The others give once, few or many, or a class for an expanded clone.

d_call clone_size j_call v_call cdr3_aa cdr3_nt
TRBD1 NA TRBJ1-2 TRBV5-1 CASNPTGFGDGYTF TGCGCCAGCAACCCGACAGGGTTCGGGGATGGCTACACCTTC
NA NA TRBJ2-3 TRBV7-9 CAIGNNTDTQYF TGTGCCATTGGGAATAACACAGATACGCAGTATTTT
NA NA TRBJ1-5 TRBV4-2 CASSQEVGRNQPQHF TGTGCCAGCAGCCAAGAAGTAGGGCGGAATCAGCCCCAGCATTTT
TRBD2 once TRBJ2-1 TRBV6-5 CASSSSGGASNEQFF TGTGCCAGCAGTTCTAGCGGGGGGGCCTCCAATGAGCAGTTCTTC
TRBD2 NA TRBJ2-1 TRBV5-4 CASGTLAAGGNEQFF TGTGCCAGCGGAACCCTGGCAGCGGGGGGGAATGAGCAGTTCTTC
NA NA TRBJ1-2 TRBV10-2 CASSADYGYTF TGCGCCAGCAGCGCTGACTATGGCTACACCTTC
NA NA TRBJ2-1 TRBV7-3 CASSLGAAGEQFF TGTGCCAGCAGCTTAGGGGCAGCAGGTGAGCAGTTCTTC
TRBD1 NA TRBJ1-1 TRBV6-4 CASSEGQANTEAFF TGTGCCAGCAGTGAGGGACAGGCGAACACTGAAGCTTTCTTT
NA NA TRBJ1-1 TRBV6-6 CASSYTSGTANTEAFF TGTGCCAGCAGTTACACCTCCGGGACGGCTAACACTGAAGCTTTCTTT
TRBD1 once TRBJ1-2 TRBV19 CASSSPGTGAYGYTF TGTGCCAGTAGTTCCCCCGGGACAGGGGCCTATGGCTACACCTTC
NA NA TRBJ1-5 TRBV5-6 CASSLYDGGRNQPQHF TGTGCCAGCAGCTTGTACGATGGGGGAAGAAATCAGCCCCAGCATTTT
TRBD1 once TRBJ2-7 TRBV2 CASSIDRVEQYF TGTGCCAGCAGTATCGACAGGGTGGAGCAGTACTTC
TRBD1 NA TRBJ2-7 TRBV5-1 CASSLGDRDSHEQYF TGCGCCAGCAGCTTGGGGGACAGGGACAGCCACGAGCAGTACTTC
NA NA TRBJ2-7 TRBV5-8 CASRGGYEQYF TGTGCCAGCAGGGGGGGCTACGAGCAGTACTTC
TRBD1 NA TRBJ2-7 TRBV6-6 CASKGTGGAWGEQYF TGTGCCAGCAAGGGGACAGGGGGCGCCTGGGGCGAGCAGTACTTC
TRBD1 once TRBJ1-2 TRBV19 CASSIGTGGDYGYTF TGTGCCAGTAGTATAGGGACAGGGGGCGACTATGGCTACACCTTC
TRBD1 NA TRBJ2-3 TRBV7-3 CASSPRPRGTGGTDTQYF TGTGCCAGCAGCCCTCGGCCAAGGGGGACAGGGGGTACAGATACGCAGTATTTT
NA NA TRBJ1-1 TRBV11-2 CASSFGGGQVVNTEAFF TGTGCCAGCAGCTTTGGTGGGGGGCAGGTTGTGAACACTGAAGCTTTCTTT
NA NA TRBJ2-1 TRBV7-6 CASREGGNYNEQFF TGTGCCAGCAGGGAGGGGGGCAACTACAATGAGCAGTTCTTC
NA once TRBJ2-2 TRBV9 CASSVVREYTGELFF TGTGCCAGCAGCGTAGTCCGCGAGTACACCGGGGAGCTGTTTTTT
NA few TRBJ2-5 TRBV20-1 CSGEHQETQYF TGCAGTGGAGAGCATCAAGAGACCCAGTACTTC
TRBD1 NA TRBJ1-5 TRBV7-2 CASSLEGAPNQPQHF TGTGCCAGCAGCTTAGAGGGGGCTCCCAATCAGCCCCAGCATTTT
NA NA TRBJ2-3 TRBV6-1 CASSWEEEADTQYF TGTGCCAGCAGTTGGGAGGAAGAAGCAGATACGCAGTATTTT
TRBD1 NA TRBJ2-3 TRBV29-1 CSVEAGRQGGDTQYF TGCAGCGTTGAAGCGGGGAGACAGGGGGGAGATACGCAGTATTTT
TRBD1 once TRBJ1-6 TRBV6-6 CASSYSRTGNSPLHF TGTGCCAGCAGTTACTCACGGACAGGAAATTCACCCCTCCACTTT
NA NA TRBJ1-1 TRBV7-7 CASSDGGASEAFF TGTGCCAGCAGCGATGGGGGGGCCTCTGAAGCTTTCTTT
TRBD1 NA TRBJ1-4 TRBV7-2 CASSSWTGAVDEKLFF TGTGCCAGCAGTTCTTGGACAGGGGCGGTAGATGAAAAACTGTTTTTT
NA NA TRBJ1-1 TRBV7-9 CASSLSRGQSDTEAFF TGTGCCAGCAGCTTATCTCGGGGACAAAGTGACACTGAAGCTTTCTTT
NA NA TRBJ2-1 TRBV19 CASSPRNEQFF TGTGCCAGTAGTCCCCGCAATGAGCAGTTCTTC